The text below deals with one TCR beta chain. Germline lookup yields CDR1 LNHNV and CDR2 YYDKDF (reference sequence). V shed 3 bases, J shed 4 bases, and the junction held 0 bases outside the gene matches. CDR3 length: 14 amino acids. The data derive from a study of response to subunit inactivated influenza vaccine. One entry per CDR3 protein results from TCRdb running MiXCR on the RT-PCR reads. The sample lists about 520,000 distinct CDR3 sequences; 25% were seen once. The sample was CD4+ T cells sorted from PBMCs, taken 5 days after vaccination. The TCR comes from a man between 50 and 59 years old who received an inactivated influenza vaccine. The chain employs TRBV15 and TRBJ2-2; TRBD1 matches 9 bases. In DNA, the CDR3 is TGTGCCACCAGCAGGGACAGGGGCACCGGGGAGCTGTTTTTT. Amino acids: CATSRDRGTGELFF. Combining the CDR3 with reference TRBV15 and TRBJ2-2 gives the whole variable domain DAMVIQNPRYQVTQFGKPVTLSCSQTLNHNVMYWYQQKSSQAPKLLFHYYDKDFNNEADTPDNFQSRRPNTSFCFLDIRSPGLGDTAMYLCATSRDRGTGELFFGEGSRLTVL.